A single sample gave rise to the 32 T cell receptor beta chains below, sequenced in a study of T-cell reconstitution after alpha-beta-depleted transplantation in children. Researchers prepared the TCRbeta library using unique molecular identifiers, the study reports. TCRdb itself ran the PCR reads through MiXCR, one entry per CDR3 protein. The sample holds 900,000 or so distinct CDR3 sequences; about 16% are singletons and the top ten take under 6%. The specimen comprised PBMCs, mostly from graft donor cells, sampled 360 days after TCRalphabeta/CD19-depleted stem cell transplant. The receptor set was obtained from a male patient younger than 18 who had a stem cell transplant for acute lymphoblastic leukemia, so the T cells may come from the graft donor.

The sample holds a few counts of this clonotype. The chain links TRBV11-1 to TRBJ2-1; TRBD1 is a possible D gene (6 bases). The V end was cut by 5 bases, the J end by 5 bases, with 13 bases between. Germline V gene sequence: CDR1 SGHAT, CDR2 FQDESV (reference sequence). This CDR3 is 14 amino acids long. The CDR3 is CASSTDSIDNEQFF. CDR3 DNA: TGTGCCAGCAGCACGGACAGTATCGACAATGAGCAGTTCTTC.

The V and J genes are TRBV6-1 and TRBJ2-1, with TRBD1 matching over 11 bases. The CDR3 has 16 amino acids. V trimming: 5 bases; J trimming: 10 bases; junction bases outside the gene matches: 13. Looked up from germline, CDR1 is MNHNS and CDR2 is SASEGT. The CDR3 nucleotides are TGTGCCAGCAGTCTCCAACCGGGACAGGGGGGACTGGAGCAGTTCTTC. It encodes CASSLQPGQGGLEQFF.

The V gene is TRBV4-1, the J gene TRBJ2-2; 10 positions agree with TRBD2. The trim removed 6 bases at V and 0 bases at J, leaving 7 bases unmatched. CDR1 is MGHRA and CDR2 is YSYEKL in the germline V gene. The CDR3 sequence is 17 residues long. The CDR3 spells CASRVIAGGANTGELFF. CDR3 bases: TGCGCCAGCAGGGTGATAGCGGGAGGCGCGAACACCGGGGAGCTGTTTTTT.

The chain employs TRBV29-1 and TRBJ2-7; possibly TRBD1 for D (6 bases). The CDR3 sequence is 10 residues long. V was pared by 6 bases and J by 6 bases, with 9 bases between. Germline CDR1 reads SQVTM; CDR2 reads ANQGSEA. CDR3 DNA sequence: TGCAGCGTCACAGGGCCCGAGCAGTACTTC. Translation: CSVTGPEQYF.

The gene calls are TRBV4-1 and TRBJ1-3; D is perhaps TRBD1 (6 bases). The germline V and J ends were trimmed by 5 bases and 7 bases, with 21 bases remaining between them. The CDR3 loop spans 16 amino acids. CDR1 MGHRA and CDR2 YSYEKL come from the germline V gene. CDR3 sequence: CASSKGGQASGNTIYF. For the CDR3, the DNA is TGCGCCAGCAGCAAAGGGGGGCAGGCGTCCGGGAACACCATATATTTT.

Only a few counts were recorded for this clonotype. The chain recombines TRBV10-3 with TRBJ1-1; TRBD1 matches at 11 bases. This CDR3 spans 12 amino acids. The V gene end was trimmed by 6 bases and the J gene end by 8 bases; junction bases not matched to a gene: 2. Germline V lookup: CDR1 ENHRY, CDR2 SYGVKD. The CDR3 region is CAIRDRGQEAFF. Written as DNA, the CDR3 is TGTGCCATCAGGGACAGGGGGCAGGAAGCTTTCTTT.

This clonotype was counted only a few times. This chain connects TRBV6-1 to TRBJ2-7; D is perhaps TRBD1 (6 bases). Germline assignment: CDR1 MNHNS and CDR2 SASEGT. The CDR3 has 15 residues. Trimming cost V 9 bases and J 4 bases, with 22 bases left between them. The DNA for the CDR3 is TGTGCCAGTCGCCGGGTGTGGGGGCTAGGGTACGAGCAGTACTTC. It encodes CASRRVWGLGYEQYF.

The chain recombines TRBV15 with TRBJ2-3; TRBD2 aligns across 7 bases. V shed 3 bases, J shed 7 bases, and the junction held 16 bases outside the gene matches. Germline V gene sequence: CDR1 LNHNV, CDR2 YYDKDF (reference sequence). CDR3 length equals 17 residues. CDR3 in DNA: TGTGCCACCAGCAGGGGGGAAGTAGCGGGTTCAGGGAATACGCAGTATTTT. Translated: CATSRGEVAGSGNTQYF.

This clonotype was counted at least ten times. This chain connects TRBV7-3 to TRBJ2-7; 8 nucleotides align to TRBD2. CDR1 is SGHTA, CDR2 FQGTGA, per germline. The CDR3 extends over 15 amino acids. With V trimmed by 5 bases and J by 5 bases, 11 bases remained unmatched. The CDR3 coding sequence is TGTGCCAGCAGCCCCCAAGCGGGAGCTATGGACGAGCAGTACTTC. It is translated as CASSPQAGAMDEQYF.

V is TRBV18 and J is TRBJ2-4; D is ambiguous. V lost 6 bases and J 0 bases, leaving 9 bases between the germline ends. The CDR3 spans 14 residues. From germline, CDR1 is KGHSH and CDR2 LQKENI. The CDR3 protein is CASSVPQAKNIQYF. CDR3 nucleotide sequence: TGTGCCAGCTCGGTACCCCAAGCCAAAAACATTCAGTACTTC.

The J gene is TRBJ2-1, the V gene TRBV30; TRBD1 agrees at 9 bases. With V trimmed by 1 base and J by 13 bases, 8 bases remained unmatched. Looked up from germline, CDR1 is GTSNPN and CDR2 is SVGIG (reference sequence). The CDR3 totals 13 residues. CDR3 sequence reads: CAWSAQRTGVQFF. DNA for the CDR3: TGTGCCTGGAGTGCGCAAAGGACAGGGGTTCAGTTCTTC.

This clonotype has a count of ten or more. V and J are TRBV12-3 or TRBV12-4 and TRBJ1-6, with D possibly TRBD1 on 5 matching bases. The CDR3 is made up of 15 amino acids. Between the trimmed V and J ends, which lost 7 bases and 4 bases, there was a span of 14 bases. CDR3 sequence reads: CASTPRGSYNSPLHF. The DNA of the CDR3 is TGTGCCAGCACCCCCCGGGGCAGTTATAATTCACCCCTCCACTTT.

This clonotype was detected only a few times. The rearrangement uses TRBV5-1 and TRBJ2-1, with D tentatively TRBD2 (6 bases). The V gene lost 4 bases and the J gene lost 7 bases, with 33 bases spanning the gap. Germline V CDR1 and CDR2: SGHRS, YFSETQ. This CDR3 is built from 20 residues. The chain's CDR3 is CASSQQITIPGLGLSNEQFF. Here the CDR3 DNA reads TGCGCCAGCAGCCAGCAAATTACCATTCCGGGACTGGGCCTCTCTAATGAGCAGTTCTTC.

The rearrangement joins TRBV20-1 to TRBJ2-1; TRBD2 aligns across 8 bases. V trimming: 3 bases; J trimming: 4 bases; junction bases outside the gene matches: 5. The V gene's germline CDR1 is DFQATT and CDR2 SNEGSKA (reference sequence). The CDR3 extends over 14 amino acids. CDR3: CSASGRGLYNEQFF. CDR3 coding DNA: TGCAGTGCTAGCGGGAGGGGTCTTTACAATGAGCAGTTCTTC.

This clonotype was recorded a few times. The rearrangement uses TRBV24-1 and TRBJ2-1; D is perhaps TRBD2 (7 bases). The CDR3 is made up of 15 amino acids. Germline V CDR1 and CDR2: KGHDR, SFDVKD. Deletions cut 1 base from V and 7 bases from J, with 13 bases between. The DNA of the CDR3 is TGTGCCACCAGTGATTTACAGGGAGGGGGAAATGAGCAGTTCTTC. Protein sequence: CATSDLQGGGNEQFF.

There are many counts of this clonotype. The rearrangement uses TRBV10-3 and TRBJ2-7; D is perhaps TRBD2 (5 bases). V gave up 5 bases and J gave up 3 bases, with 14 bases separating them. The CDR3 runs 14 residues. CDR1 and CDR2 (germline): ENHRY, SYGVKD. The CDR3 region is CAISSGITGYEQYF. Written as DNA, the CDR3 is TGTGCCATCAGTTCCGGGATCACGGGCTACGAGCAGTACTTC.

This clonotype was recorded at least ten times. The DNA for the CDR3 is TGTGCCAGCTCATTTACAGGGGACTACGAGCAGTACTTC. Protein: CASSFTGDYEQYF. This chain links TRBV18 with TRBJ2-7, with 7 bases that match TRBD1. There are 13 residues in the CDR3. CDR1 and CDR2 from the germline V gene are KGHSH and LQKENI. V lost 5 bases and J lost 3; bases outside the gene matches: 4.

This clonotype came up a few times. This chain joins TRBV13 and TRBJ2-7, with D perhaps TRBD1 (6 bases). Trimming cost V 3 bases and J 2 bases, with 20 bases left between them. The CDR3 runs 17 residues. The germline gives CDR1 PRHDT, CDR2 FYEKMQ (reference sequence). CDR3 sequence reads: CASSFESGTGNPYEQYF. For the CDR3, the DNA is TGTGCCAGCAGCTTCGAGTCGGGTACAGGGAACCCCTACGAGCAGTACTTC.

This clonotype occurred a few times. V gene TRBV9 combines with J gene TRBJ2-7, with 10 nucleotides matching TRBD2. This CDR3 spans 16 amino acids. The V segment lost 0 bases and the J segment 5 bases; nucleotides outside the gene matches: 8. CDR1 is SGDLS and CDR2 is YYNGEE in the germline V gene. The CDR3 region has the DNA TGTGCCAGCAGCGTAGTGCCTAGCGGGAGCCTCGACGAGCAGTACTTC. This translates into CASSVVPSGSLDEQYF.

CDR3 coding DNA: TGTGCCAGCAGCACCGGGGGTAGCGGGAGGACAACCATCTACAATGAGCAGTTCTTC. Amino acids: CASSTGGSGRTTIYNEQFF. The chain links TRBV9 to TRBJ2-1, with 10 bases fitting TRBD2. The CDR3 runs 19 residues. Germline V gene sequence: CDR1 SGDLS, CDR2 YYNGEE. V lost 4 bases and J lost 3; bases outside the gene matches: 16.

This chain uses TRBV5-5 with TRBJ2-1; perhaps TRBD2 as D (6 bases). Deletions cut 7 bases from V and 2 bases from J, with 16 bases between. Germline-derived CDR1 and CDR2 are SGHKS and YYEKEE (reference sequence). This CDR3 contains 15 residues. For the CDR3, the DNA is TGTGCCAGCGGCGGGGAGACAGTAACCTACAATGAGCAGTTCTTC. Translating gives CASGGETVTYNEQFF.

DNA of the CDR3: TGTGCCACCAGCAGAGTAGGGAATCAGCCCCAGCATTTT. Translation gives CATSRVGNQPQHF. The chain recombines TRBV15 with TRBJ1-5; D is ambiguous. CDR3 size: 13 residues. In germline, CDR1 is LNHNV, CDR2 YYDKDF (reference sequence). The V gene lost 1 base and the J gene lost 4 bases, with 5 bases spanning the gap.

V gene TRBV6-5 combines with J gene TRBJ2-2; 8 positions match TRBD1. CDR1 is MNHEY, CDR2 SVGAGI, per germline. This CDR3 is built from 16 residues. With 4 bases clipped from V and 9 bases from J, the junction kept 13 bases outside the gene matches. The CDR3 sequence: CASSWTPLTGARELFF. The CDR3 DNA sequence: TGTGCCAGCAGTTGGACACCCCTGACAGGGGCACGGGAGCTGTTTTTT.

This chain links TRBV5-1 with TRBJ1-1; 8 bases fit TRBD1. Germline CDR1 and CDR2: SGHRS and YFSETQ. This CDR3 contains 15 residues. After removal of 4 bases from V and 2 bases from J, the junction contained 7 bases not matched to a gene. The CDR3 region has the DNA TGCGCCAGCAGCAGGCCGGGACAGGTAAACACTGAAGCTTTCTTT. Translating gives CASSRPGQVNTEAFF.

The V and J genes are TRBV7-8 and TRBJ2-7; 8 bases agree with TRBD2. The V gene's germline CDR1 is SGHVS and CDR2 FQNEAQ. The V and J ends lost 4 bases and 1 base, in that order; junction bases with no gene match: 9. This CDR3 is built from 16 residues. CDR3 coding DNA: TGTGCCAGCAGCTCAGTAGCGGGAACCTCTTCCTACGAGCAGTACTTC. Translating it yields CASSSVAGTSSYEQYF.

The chain employs TRBV29-1 and TRBJ2-2, with 12 nucleotides matching TRBD2. Germline CDR1 and CDR2: SQVTM and ANQGSEA. CDR3 length: 18 residues. J lost 5 bases, V lost 8 bases, and 18 bases had no gene match. CDR3 nucleotide sequence: TGCAGCATACCGACCCTGACTAGCGGGAGCGCGGGTACCGGGGAGCTGTTTTTT. The encoded protein is CSIPTLTSGSAGTGELFF.

This clonotype was picked up many times. The J gene is TRBJ1-1, the V gene TRBV5-1; 7 bases map to TRBD1. This CDR3 region has 15 residues. Germline values: CDR1 SGHRS, CDR2 YFSETQ. V dropped 3 bases and J dropped 0; count of bases not matched to a gene: 5. CDR3 bases: TGCGCCAGCAGCTGGACAGGCAATATGAACACTGAAGCTTTCTTT. Translating gives CASSWTGNMNTEAFF.

This clonotype was picked up many times. DNA for the CDR3: TGCAGCGTTCGTCCTAGCGGGGGGGCTGGTGAGCAGTTCTTC. Translation gives CSVRPSGGAGEQFF. V usage is TRBV29-1 and J usage is TRBJ2-1, with TRBD2 identical over 12 bases. CDR3 size: 14 residues. Losses at the gene ends were 5 bases for V and 9 bases for J; bases not matched to a gene: 8. Germline V lookup: CDR1 SQVTM, CDR2 ANQGSEA.

This clonotype was observed many times. The CDR3 region has the DNA TGCAGCGTTGACGGGTGGGACAGCTCCTACAATGAGCAGTTCTTC. Translating gives CSVDGWDSSYNEQFF. The V and J genes are TRBV29-1 and TRBJ2-1; 7 positions match TRBD1. The CDR3 extends over 15 amino acids. Germline CDR1 SQVTM, CDR2 ANQGSEA. V lost 3 bases, J lost 0 bases, and 5 bases stayed unmatched.

This sequence joins TRBV19 and TRBJ1-6, with a tentative D call TRBD1 (6 bases). The germline CDR1 and CDR2 sequences are LNHDA and SQIVND (reference sequence). The CDR3 runs to 15 residues. Trimming took off 8 bases at V and 5 bases at J, with 16 bases between the two ends. The CDR3 sequence: CASRLRGLDNSPLHF. The DNA of the CDR3 is TGTGCCAGTCGCCTCAGGGGCCTTGATAATTCACCCCTCCACTTT. Full variable domain (rest looked up from reference TRBV19 and TRBJ1-6): DGGITQSPKYLFRKEGQNVTLSCEQNLNHDAMYWYRQDPGQGLRLIYYSQIVNDFQKGDIAEGYSVSREKKESFPLTVTSAQKNPTAFYLCASRLRGLDNSPLHFGNGTRLTVT.

The sample holds many counts of this clonotype. This chain joins TRBV3-1 and TRBJ2-2; weak D call: TRBD2 (6 bases). Trimming removed 0 bases from V and 6 bases from J, with 17 bases in between. CDR3 size: 17 residues. From germline, CDR1 is LGHDT and CDR2 YNNKEL (reference sequence). The CDR3 loop reads CASSQEGREFLPGELFF. DNA of the CDR3: TGTGCCAGCAGCCAAGAAGGACGGGAGTTCTTACCCGGGGAGCTGTTTTTT.

This clonotype has at least ten counts. V gene TRBV12-3 or TRBV12-4 combines with J gene TRBJ2-1; 11 nucleotides agree with TRBD2. V was pared by 4 bases and J by 7 bases, with 9 bases of the junction left unmatched. The CDR3 is 16 residues long. The CDR3 is CASSYLLAGGRNEQFF. Written as DNA, the CDR3 is TGTGCCAGCAGTTATCTGCTAGCGGGAGGAAGGAATGAGCAGTTCTTC.